This T cell receptor beta chain was recorded in a study of monozygotic twins with inflammatory bowel disease. Study findings and constraints: Repertoire similarity matched across concordant and discordant twins, perhaps owing to limited power.

About this clonotype: Its antigen is unknown.

UMIs incorporating a 6-nucleotide sample barcode were appended by means of template switching. For each CDR3 protein, TCRdb gives one entry from its re-call of the 5' RACE reads, without DNA. The table for this sample gives about 140,000 distinct CDR3 sequences. The germline V gene has CDR1 SGHNT and CDR2 YYREEE (reference sequence). CDR3 length: 13 amino acids. The clonotype originates from a human donor with ulcerative colitis or Crohn's disease, or a healthy co-twin of an affected twin (not recorded which). This rearrangement joins TRBV5-4 to TRBJ2-7; TCRdb's D call, TRBD1, is unchecked because there is no DNA. The sample consisted of blood. The CDR3 protein is CASRHAGAYEQYF.